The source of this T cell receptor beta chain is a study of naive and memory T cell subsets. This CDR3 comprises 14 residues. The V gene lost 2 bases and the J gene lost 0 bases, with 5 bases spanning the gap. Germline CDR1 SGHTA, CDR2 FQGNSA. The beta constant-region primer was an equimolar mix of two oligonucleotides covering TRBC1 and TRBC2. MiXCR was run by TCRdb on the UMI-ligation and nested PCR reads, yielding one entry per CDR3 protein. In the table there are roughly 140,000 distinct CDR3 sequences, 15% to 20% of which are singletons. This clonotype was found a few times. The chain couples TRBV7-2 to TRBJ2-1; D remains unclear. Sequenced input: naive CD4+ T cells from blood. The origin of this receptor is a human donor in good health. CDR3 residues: CASSLLSSYNEQFF. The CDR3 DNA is TGTGCCAGCAGCTTATTAAGCTCCTACAATGAGCAGTTCTTC.